Detailed here is one TCR beta chain. This clonotype is considered medium-sized (0.01 to 0.1%). Its antigen remains unidentified. Base-call qualities are not available, and no considerably larger clone is one nucleotide away. The sample originates from a study. The sequencing machine was an Illumina MiSeq. Using fastp trimming at Q25 and MiXCR clonotype assembly, TCRdb reanalyzed the public sequencing data and kept in-frame beta chains. Rows are unified per CDR3 protein, each entry keeping the most common DNA and genes. In all, the sample holds 600 to 950 distinct CDR3 sequences, and 8% to 9.5% of those were seen once. Roughly 20% of the sample is held by the ten biggest clonotypes. Measured from the cysteine to the phenylalanine, the CDR3 is 14 residues long. Only the CDR3 DNA is retained, 42 bases long and in frame from the first base. Trimming costs V 5 bases and J 1 base, and their ends lie 11 bases apart. The germline V gene specifies MNHEY as CDR1 and SVGEGT as CDR2.

The clonotype was recovered from a human donor with rheumatoid arthritis. The sample comprised CD4+ T cells from synovial fluid. The chain joins TRBV6-2 or TRBV6-3 to TRBJ1-1; the D gene assignment is ambiguous. The DNA sequence is as follows: TGTGCCAGCAGTCTCACGCTCACGAACACTGAAGCTTTCTTT. Its protein reads: CASSLTLTNTEAFF.